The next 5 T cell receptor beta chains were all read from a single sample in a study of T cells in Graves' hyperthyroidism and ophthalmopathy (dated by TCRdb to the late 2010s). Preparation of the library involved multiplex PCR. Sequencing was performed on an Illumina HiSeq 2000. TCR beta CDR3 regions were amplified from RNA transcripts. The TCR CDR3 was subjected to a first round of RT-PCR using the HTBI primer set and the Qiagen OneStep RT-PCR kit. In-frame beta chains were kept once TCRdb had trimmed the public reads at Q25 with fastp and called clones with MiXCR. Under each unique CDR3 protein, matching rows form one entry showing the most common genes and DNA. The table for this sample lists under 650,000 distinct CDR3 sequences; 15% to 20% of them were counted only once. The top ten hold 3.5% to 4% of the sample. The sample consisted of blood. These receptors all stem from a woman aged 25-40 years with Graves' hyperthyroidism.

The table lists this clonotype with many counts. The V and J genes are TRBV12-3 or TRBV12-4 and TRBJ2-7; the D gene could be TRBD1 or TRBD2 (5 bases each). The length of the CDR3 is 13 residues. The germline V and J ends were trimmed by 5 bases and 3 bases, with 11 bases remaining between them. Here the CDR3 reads CASSMGRNYEQYF. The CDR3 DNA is TGTGCCAGCAGTATGGGACGGAACTACGAGCAGTACTTC.

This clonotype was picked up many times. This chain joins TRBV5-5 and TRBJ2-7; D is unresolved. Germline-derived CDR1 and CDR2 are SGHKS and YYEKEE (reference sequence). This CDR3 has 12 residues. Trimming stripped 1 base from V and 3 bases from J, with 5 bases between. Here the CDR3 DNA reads TGTGCCAGCAGCTTGAATTACTACGAGCAGTACTTC. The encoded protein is CASSLNYYEQYF.

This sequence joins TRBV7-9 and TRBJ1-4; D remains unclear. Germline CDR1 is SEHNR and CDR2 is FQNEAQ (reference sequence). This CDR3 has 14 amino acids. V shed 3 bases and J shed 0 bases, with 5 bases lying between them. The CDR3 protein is CASSFSPTNEKLFF. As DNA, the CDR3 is TGTGCCAGCAGCTTCAGTCCAACTAATGAAAAACTGTTTTTT.

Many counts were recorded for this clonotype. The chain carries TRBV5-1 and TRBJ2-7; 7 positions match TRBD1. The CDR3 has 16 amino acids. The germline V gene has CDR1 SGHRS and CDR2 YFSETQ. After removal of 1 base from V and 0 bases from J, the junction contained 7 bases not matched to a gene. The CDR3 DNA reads TGCGCCAGCAGCTTGTTTCGGGGACAGCTCTCCTACGAGCAGTACTTC. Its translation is CASSLFRGQLSYEQYF.

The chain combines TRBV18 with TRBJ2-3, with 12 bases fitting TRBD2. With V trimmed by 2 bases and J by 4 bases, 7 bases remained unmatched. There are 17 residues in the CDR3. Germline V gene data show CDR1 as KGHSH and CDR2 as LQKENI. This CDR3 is CASSPMTSGRGADTQYF. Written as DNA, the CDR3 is TGTGCCAGCTCACCAATGACTAGCGGGAGAGGGGCAGATACGCAGTATTTT. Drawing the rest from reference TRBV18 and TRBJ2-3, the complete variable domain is NAGVMQNPRHLVRRRGQEARLRCSPMKGHSHVYWYRQLPEEGLKFMVYLQKENIIDESGMPKERFSAEFPKEGPSILRIQQVVRGDSAAYFCASSPMTSGRGADTQYFGPGTRLTVL.